Listed here are 3 T cell receptor beta chains from one sample, sequenced in a study of blood T cell repertoires in COVID-19. Generated by immunoSEQ multiplex PCR, the TCRdb table keeps only in-frame clones and is missing some. Altogether 70,000 to 100,000 clones are present, 70% to 90% being singletons, with the ten largest covering approximately 20%. Sequencing used peripheral blood. These receptors came from a woman aged 60-75 years with COVID-19, enrolled during active disease.

This clone was seen once. This chain uses TRBV4-3 with TRBJ2-7, with 8 positions matching TRBD1. The CDR3 is made up of 16 amino acids. Germline-derived CDR1 and CDR2 are LGHNA and YSLEER. V shed 3 bases and J 1 base; nucleotides not matched to a gene: 8. The CDR3 here is CASSQARTGPSYEQYF. In nucleotides, the CDR3 is TGCGCCAGCAGCCAGGCGAGGACAGGGCCTTCCTACGAGCAGTACTTC.

V gene TRBV6-5 combines with J gene TRBJ2-7; perhaps TRBD2 as D (6 bases). The CDR3 spans 15 residues. Germline CDR1 and CDR2: MNHEY and SVGAGI. V lost 0 bases and J lost 6, with 15 bases in between. The DNA of the CDR3 is TGTGCCAGCAGTTACTCGGCGGGTCGGGGGTCCGAGCAGTACTTC. Encoded protein: CASSYSAGRGSEQYF.

This clone has a handful of counts. The V call is TRBV19, the J call TRBJ2-7; 9 bases are a match to TRBD1. There are 16 residues in the CDR3. The V gene end was trimmed by 5 bases and the J gene end by 3 bases; junction bases not matched to a gene: 11. Germline V lookup: CDR1 LNHDA, CDR2 SQIVND (reference sequence). The CDR3 here is CASSGGTGTGLYEQYF. The CDR3 DNA reads as TGTGCCAGTAGTGGGGGAACCGGGACAGGGCTCTACGAGCAGTACTTC. The variable domain in full, completed from reference TRBV19 and TRBJ2-7, reads DGGITQSPKYLFRKEGQNVTLSCEQNLNHDAMYWYRQDPGQGLRLIYYSQIVNDFQKGDIAEGYSVSREKKESFPLTVTSAQKNPTAFYLCASSGGTGTGLYEQYFGPGTRLTVT.